A single T cell receptor beta chain is shown here with its context. Source study methods: Scientists estimated how many nucleated cells there were by amplifying reference gene primers. Method: immunoSEQ multiplex PCR; TCRdb's copy keeps in-frame clones and lacks some. Clone size and V and J calls were adopted from that table, with D and trimming inferred from the DNA. The sample includes hundreds of thousands of clones, about 89% of them seen just once. Trimming left V 4 bases short and J 0 bases short, with 20 bases between. The CDR3 spans 18 residues. Per the germline V gene, CDR1 is SEHNR and CDR2 is FQNEAQ (reference sequence). Followed over time, Seattle patients had been enrolled while infection was active. This sample was included in a study of blood T cell repertoires in COVID-19. In the study overall: T cells, B-cell-depleted T cells, or PBMCs provided the cDNA or gDNA that served as material.

Sequencing input: peripheral blood. This sequence originates from a woman in her sixties or seventies with COVID-19, enrolled during active disease. The chain joins TRBV7-9 to TRBJ2-3, with D tentatively TRBD2 (6 bases). The CDR3 DNA is TGTGCCAGCAGCTGGTCCAGGGCTGGGGGGTTAAGCACAGATACGCAGTATTTT. Protein sequence: CASSWSRAGGLSTDTQYF.